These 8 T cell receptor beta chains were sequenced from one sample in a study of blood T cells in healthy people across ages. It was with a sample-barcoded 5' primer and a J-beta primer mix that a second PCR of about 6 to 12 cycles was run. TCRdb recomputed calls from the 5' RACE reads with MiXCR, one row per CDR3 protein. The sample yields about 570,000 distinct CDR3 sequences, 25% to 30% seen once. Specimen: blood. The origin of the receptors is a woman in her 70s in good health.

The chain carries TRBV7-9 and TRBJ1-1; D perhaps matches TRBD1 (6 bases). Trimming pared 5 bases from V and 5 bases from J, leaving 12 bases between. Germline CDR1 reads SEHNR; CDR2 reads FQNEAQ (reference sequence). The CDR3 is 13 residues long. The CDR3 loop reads CASSRKGGTEAFF. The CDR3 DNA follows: TGTGCCAGCAGCCGAAAAGGGGGAACTGAAGCTTTCTTT.

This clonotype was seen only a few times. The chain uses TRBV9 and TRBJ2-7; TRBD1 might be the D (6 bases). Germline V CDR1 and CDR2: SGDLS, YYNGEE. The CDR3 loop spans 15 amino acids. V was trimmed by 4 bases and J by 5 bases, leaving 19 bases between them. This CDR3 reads CASSKGGLDINEQYF. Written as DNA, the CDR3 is TGTGCCAGCAGCAAAGGGGGTCTGGATATCAACGAGCAGTACTTC.

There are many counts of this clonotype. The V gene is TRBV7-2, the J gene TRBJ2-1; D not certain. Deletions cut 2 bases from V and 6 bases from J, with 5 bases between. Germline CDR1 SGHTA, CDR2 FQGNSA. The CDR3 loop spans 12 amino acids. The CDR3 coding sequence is TGTGCCAGCAGCTTAAACGGCAATGAGCAGTTCTTC. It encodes CASSLNGNEQFF.

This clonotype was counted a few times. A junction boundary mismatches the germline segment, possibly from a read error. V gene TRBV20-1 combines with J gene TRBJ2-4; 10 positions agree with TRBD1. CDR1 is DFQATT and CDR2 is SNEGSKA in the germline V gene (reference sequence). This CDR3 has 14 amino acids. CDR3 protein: CSATDRGSKSIQYF. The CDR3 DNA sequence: TGCAGTGCTACGGACAGGGGGAGCAAAAGCATTCAGTACTTC.

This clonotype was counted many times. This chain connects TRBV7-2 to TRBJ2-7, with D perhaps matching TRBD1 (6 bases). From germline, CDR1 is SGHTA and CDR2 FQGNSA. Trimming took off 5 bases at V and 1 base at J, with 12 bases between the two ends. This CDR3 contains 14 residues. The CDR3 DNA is TGTGCCAGCAGCGAAGGACAGATTTCCTACGAGCAGTACTTC. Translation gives CASSEGQISYEQYF.

The CDR3 reads CASSLGPPETEAFF. CDR3 in DNA: TGTGCCAGCAGCTTAGGGCCGCCTGAGACTGAAGCTTTCTTT. The chain has TRBV7-2 and TRBJ1-1; no reliable D call. This CDR3 has 14 amino acids. Germline V lookup: CDR1 SGHTA, CDR2 FQGNSA. The ends were cut back, 1 base at V and 5 bases at J, with 11 bases in the middle.

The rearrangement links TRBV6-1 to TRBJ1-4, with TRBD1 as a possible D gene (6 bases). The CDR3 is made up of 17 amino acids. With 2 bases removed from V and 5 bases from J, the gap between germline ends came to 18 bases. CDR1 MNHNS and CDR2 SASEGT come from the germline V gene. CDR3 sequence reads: CASSERRERTANEKLFF. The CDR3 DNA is TGTGCCAGCAGTGAAAGGCGAGAACGGACAGCGAATGAAAAACTGTTTTTT.

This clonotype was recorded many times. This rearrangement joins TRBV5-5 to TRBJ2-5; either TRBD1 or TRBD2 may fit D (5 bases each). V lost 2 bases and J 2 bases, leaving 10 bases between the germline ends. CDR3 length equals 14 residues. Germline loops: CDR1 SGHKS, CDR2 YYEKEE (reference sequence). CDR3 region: CASSLRGVQETQYF. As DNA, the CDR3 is TGTGCCAGCAGCTTAAGAGGGGTTCAAGAGACCCAGTACTTC.